This T cell receptor (beta chain) was obtained from a study of cytomegalovirus exposure and HLA in healthy donors. Overall study results and limits: A highly shared variant cluster was judged a likely technical artifact.

This CDR3 spans 15 amino acids. Germline CDR1 SGDLS, CDR2 YYNGEE. The V segment lost 3 bases and the J segment 4 bases; nucleotides outside the gene matches: 9. PCR used 60 Vbeta primers and 13 Jbeta primers. Measured with immunoSEQ multiplex PCR; TCRdb has only the in-frame clones, and not every one. Of approximately 200,000 clones listed, 79% are singletons. Turning to this clone: Antigen unknown.

The sample consisted of PBMCs. This TCR derives from a woman younger than 35 in good health and CMV-seronegative. This chain uses TRBV9 with TRBJ1-2, with 7 bases identical to TRBD1. CDR3 residues: CASSAGTAGIYGYTF. In nucleotides, the CDR3 is TGTGCCAGCAGCGCTGGGACAGCAGGAATCTATGGCTACACCTTC.